This note documents a single T cell receptor beta chain sequence. No cognate antigen has been identified for it. No much larger clone is present one base from it, and per-base qualities are unavailable. Peripheral blood CD8+ and CD4+ T cells from healthy donors, Susac syndrome patients and multiple sclerosis patients were profiled using high-throughput TCR beta sequencing. Multiple sclerosis controls were treatment-naive patients with stable or active relapsing-remitting disease fulfilling revised McDonald criteria. Bulk CD8+ and CD4+ T cells were purified by magnetic negative isolation, whereas CD8+ TEMRA cells were enriched by FACS. Blood was collected in EDTA tubes and processed within 24 hours, with PBMCs isolated through density gradient centrifugation. PBMCs destined for TCR sequencing were cryopreserved in liquid nitrogen and later thawed in a 37 °C water bath. A purity of at least 90% was achieved for sorted or isolated CD4+, CD8+ and CD8+ TEMRA cells.

The CDR3 contains 15 residues, cysteine and phenylalanine counted. Only CDR3 DNA remains: 45 bases, in frame from the first base. In the germline V gene, CDR1 corresponds to SGHVS and CDR2 to FNYEAQ. V gives up 4 bases and J gives up 4 bases, and the segment between their germline ends measures 13 bases. The record originates from a study of CD8 T cells in Susac syndrome (dated by TCRdb to between 2019 and 2020). Some background on the complete study: The study used repertoire sequencing to test whether antigen drove CD8+ T cell activation and differentiation in Susac syndrome. The clonality of the CD8+ T cell repertoire was compared across more than 9 healthy donors, around 14 Susac syndrome patients and under 18 multiple sclerosis patients. Overall results and qualifications from the work: The number of individuals in the TCR sequencing and HLA analysis was acknowledged as relatively small.

RNA was extracted with the RNeasy kit and roughly 0.5 to 1 ug was reverse transcribed using random hexamers. The immunoSEQ multiplex PCR assay, which covers 54 Vbeta and 13 Jbeta segments, was used to amplify TCR beta CDR3 regions. Bias from PCR amplification was corrected by using a synthetic template baseline for primer optimization and for computational correction. The study's own analysis went as follows. Reads were annotated to V, D and J genes per IMGT and analyzed with immunoSEQ Analyzer, keeping only productive sequences. To calculate clonality, Shannon entropy was normalized by log2 of the number of productive unique sequences and then subtracted from one. For each patient and control, public and private clones were evaluated within the 100 most prevalent clones. Clones were defined as Susac-specific if absent from the healthy and MS cohorts, from around 1,000 published viral clones and from other ImmuneACCESS disease sequences. Using fastp at Q25 and MiXCR, TCRdb reprocessed the public reads and kept productive beta chains. Every CDR3 protein is listed once, alongside the most common genes and DNA of its rows. TCRdb, not the authors, supplied the V and J calls. The table for this sample lists hundreds of thousands of distinct CDR3 sequences; roughly 85% of them were counted only once. About 0.12% of the sample comes from the top ten.

Specimen: CD8+ T cells from PBMCs. The chain employs TRBV7-6 and TRBJ1-4; 5 matching bases give a weak D call of TRBD1. This receptor was identified in a human donor with multiple sclerosis. Read as DNA, the sequence is TGTGCCAGCAGCTCCGACAGTGGAGATAATGAAAAACTGTTTTTT. Its coded protein is CASSSDSGDNEKLFF.